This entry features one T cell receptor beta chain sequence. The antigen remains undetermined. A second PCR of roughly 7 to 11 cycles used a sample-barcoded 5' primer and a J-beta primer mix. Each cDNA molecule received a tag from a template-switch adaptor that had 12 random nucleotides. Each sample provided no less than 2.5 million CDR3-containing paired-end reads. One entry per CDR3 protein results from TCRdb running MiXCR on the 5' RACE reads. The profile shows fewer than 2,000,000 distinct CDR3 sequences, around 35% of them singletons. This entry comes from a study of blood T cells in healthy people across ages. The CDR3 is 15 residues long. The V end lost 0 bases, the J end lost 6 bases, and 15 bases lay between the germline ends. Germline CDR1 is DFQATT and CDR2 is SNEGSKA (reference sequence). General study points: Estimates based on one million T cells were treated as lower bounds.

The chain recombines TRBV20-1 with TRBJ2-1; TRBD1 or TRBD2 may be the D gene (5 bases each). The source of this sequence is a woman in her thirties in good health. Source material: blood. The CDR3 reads CSARDMQGGCNEQFF. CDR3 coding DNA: TGCAGTGCTAGAGATATGCAGGGCGGGTGCAATGAGCAGTTCTTC.